These T cell receptor beta chains were read from a single sample in a study of naive and memory T cell subsets. A single record per CDR3 protein comes from TCRdb applying MiXCR to the UMI-ligation and nested PCR reads. The sample lists 30,000 to 35,000 distinct CDR3 sequences, 6.5% to 8% seen once, with approximately 2.8% in the top ten. Sequencing used skin, obtained from a tuberculin skin test site. The receptors come from an adult in good health. Each CDR3 is given with its conserved first and last residue. D genes are given only for firm matches. Not all rows give a size; the values are once, few, many and, for expanded clones, a class.

TRBJ1-2 many TRBV20-1 . CSAGSYGYTF TGCAGTGCCGGGAGCTATGGCTACACCTTC
TRBJ2-2 many TRBV6-2/TRBV6-3 . CASSYEVTGELFF TGTGCCAGCAGTTACGAGGTTACCGGGGAGCTGTTTTTT
TRBJ1-4 . TRBV4-1 . CASSQDGGRANEKLFF TGCGCCAGCAGCCAAGATGGTGGGAGAGCTAATGAAAAACTGTTTTTT
TRBJ2-3 . TRBV12-3/TRBV12-4 . CASSPGVLRTDTQYF TGTGCCAGCAGCCCGGGTGTTCTCCGCACAGATACGCAGTATTTT
TRBJ1-4 . TRBV29-1 . CSVVFRGGNEKLFF TGCAGCGTTGTGTTTCGGGGGGGAAATGAAAAACTGTTTTTT
TRBJ2-7 many TRBV4-1 . CASSQVGTSYEQYF TGCGCCAGCAGCCAAGTTGGGACTTCCTACGAGCAGTACTTC
TRBJ1-6 . TRBV7-3 TRBD1 CASSLRTGNSPLHF TGTGCCAGCAGCTTAAGGACAGGCAATTCACCCCTCCACTTT
TRBJ2-1 medium-sized TRBV6-2/TRBV6-3 . CAISTTTYNEQFF TGTGCCATTTCGACTACCACCTACAATGAGCAGTTCTTC
TRBJ1-5 medium-sized TRBV6-5 TRBD1 CASSSRTGVGNQPQHF TGTGCCAGCAGTTCCCGGACAGGGGTGGGCAATCAGCCCCAGCATTTT
TRBJ2-1 many TRBV12-3/TRBV12-4 . CASSGDRFKQGLEQFF TGTGCCAGCAGTGGTGACAGGTTTAAGCAGGGCCTTGAGCAGTTCTTC
TRBJ1-1 medium-sized TRBV10-3 . CAISEAENTEAFF TGTGCCATCAGTGAGGCGGAGAACACTGAAGCTTTCTTT
TRBJ2-2 many TRBV29-1 . CSAGDTGELFF TGCAGCGCTGGAGACACCGGGGAGCTGTTTTTT
TRBJ1-1 few TRBV29-1 TRBD1 CSPEEGTGLWDTEAFF TGCAGCCCCGAGGAAGGGACAGGGCTGTGGGACACTGAAGCTTTCTTT
TRBJ2-5 many TRBV12-3/TRBV12-4 TRBD1 CASKTKGTVQETQYF TGTGCCAGCAAGACGAAAGGGACAGTCCAAGAGACCCAGTACTTC
TRBJ1-1 few TRBV5-6 . CASSLALTTQSYEAFF TGTGCCAGCAGCTTGGCCCTGACGACACAGTCCTATGAAGCTTTCTTT
TRBJ2-2 many TRBV19 . CASSTATGELFF TGTGCCAGTAGTACCGCTACCGGGGAGCTGTTTTTT
TRBJ2-7 many TRBV29-1 . CSVVGGAGVSEQYF TGCAGCGTTGTGGGGGGTGCAGGGGTGAGCGAGCAGTACTTC
TRBJ2-3 many TRBV20-1 . CSARDSLLRGNTDTQYF TGCAGTGCTAGAGATAGTCTATTGCGGGGAAACACAGATACGCAGTATTTT
TRBJ2-2 few TRBV29-1 TRBD1 CSGAGTGESSTGELFF TGCAGCGGGGCCGGGACAGGGGAGAGTAGCACCGGGGAGCTGTTTTTT
TRBJ2-2 . TRBV9 . CASEPPGGSTGELFF TGTGCCAGCGAACCTCCGGGTGGTTCCACCGGGGAGCTGTTTTTT
TRBJ2-7 many TRBV5-4 . CASSFGGLYEQYF TGTGCCAGCAGCTTCGGGGGGCTCTACGAGCAGTACTTC
TRBJ2-1 many TRBV7-8 . CASISPGLAPEEQFF TGTGCCAGCATTTCCCCTGGGCTAGCTCCTGAGGAGCAGTTCTTC
TRBJ2-7 . TRBV13 . CASSLRSYEQYF TGTGCCAGCAGCTTAAGGAGTTACGAGCAGTACTTC
TRBJ2-5 many TRBV12-3/TRBV12-4 . CASHEGGQETQYF TGTGCCAGCCACGAGGGGGGGCAAGAGACCCAGTACTTC
TRBJ2-1 few TRBV3-1 . CASSQDGVYNEQFF TGTGCCAGCAGCCAAGATGGCGTTTACAATGAGCAGTTCTTC
TRBJ2-1 many TRBV10-2 . CASSEDGPGGNEQFF TGCGCCAGCAGTGAAGATGGGCCCGGGGGCAATGAGCAGTTCTTC
TRBJ1-1 many TRBV6-1 TRBD1 CASSEGQGGMNTEAFF TGTGCCAGCAGTGAGGGGCAGGGGGGTATGAACACTGAAGCTTTCTTT
TRBJ2-6 many TRBV7-7 . CASSPQTASGANVLTF TGTGCCAGCAGCCCCCAGACAGCATCTGGGGCCAACGTCCTGACTTTC
TRBJ2-3 many TRBV5-1 . CASSLGSGRTDTQYF TGCGCCAGCAGCTTGGGATCAGGGCGCACAGATACGCAGTATTTT
TRBJ1-1 . TRBV7-9 . CASSLGVQGRTLNTEAFF TGTGCCAGCAGCTTGGGGGTACAGGGCCGTACCCTGAACACTGAAGCTTTCTTT
TRBJ2-1 few TRBV5-1 . CASSLGGGAYNEQFF TGCGCCAGCAGCTTAGGGGGGGGGGCCTACAATGAGCAGTTCTTC
TRBJ2-1 many TRBV29-1 TRBD1 CSVGTGGYYNEQFF TGCAGCGTTGGTACAGGGGGCTACTACAATGAGCAGTTCTTC
TRBJ1-1 few TRBV7-2 . CAIARGRNTEAFF TGTGCCATCGCAAGGGGAAGAAACACTGAAGCTTTCTTT
TRBJ1-1 many TRBV27 . CASSLSGRDTEAFF TGTGCCAGCAGTTTATCAGGGCGGGACACTGAAGCTTTCTTT
TRBJ2-1 many TRBV12-5 . CASGLGIVYNEQFF TGTGCTAGTGGTTTGGGGATCGTTTACAATGAGCAGTTCTTC
TRBJ1-1 many TRBV3-1 . CASSRGTEAFF TGTGCCAGCAGCCGGGGTACTGAAGCTTTCTTT
TRBJ2-7 many TRBV20-1 . CSARGGAWGDSIYEQYF TGCAGTGCTAGGGGTGGTGCTTGGGGGGACTCCATCTACGAGCAGTACTTC
TRBJ2-2 . TRBV6-1 TRBD1 CASSERTGGANTGELFF TGTGCCAGCAGTGAAAGAACAGGGGGCGCCAACACCGGGGAGCTGTTTTTT
TRBJ2-7 many TRBV4-1 . CASSQTVSYEQYF TGCGCCAGCAGCCAAACAGTCTCCTACGAGCAGTACTTC
TRBJ2-3 many TRBV4-1 . CASSRGTGGTPDTQYF TGCGCCAGCAGCCGCGGTACAGGCGGCACCCCAGATACGCAGTATTTT
TRBJ1-1 many TRBV18 TRBD1 CASSPTGTGRDTEAFF TGTGCCAGCTCACCGACTGGGACAGGGAGGGACACTGAAGCTTTCTTT
TRBJ1-1 . TRBV18 . CASSPHNRPNTEAFF TGTGCCAGCTCACCACACAACAGACCGAACACTGAAGCTTTCTTT
TRBJ2-5 few TRBV6-6 TRBD2 CASLSGRATETQYF TGTGCCAGCCTCAGCGGGAGGGCCACAGAGACCCAGTACTTC
TRBJ2-7 . TRBV19 . CASSIDSCSYEQYF TGTGCCAGTAGTATCGACAGCTGCTCCTACGAGCAGTACTTC
TRBJ1-6 many TRBV2 . CASRGTVGTYNSPLHF TGTGCCAGCAGAGGGACGGTCGGGACCTATAATTCACCCCTCCACTTT
TRBJ2-1 . TRBV6-6 . CASSYSVNEQFF TGTGCCAGCAGTTACTCAGTCAATGAGCAGTTCTTC
TRBJ2-2 . TRBV12-3/TRBV12-4 . CASSLAVRTGELFF TGTGCCAGCAGTTTAGCCGTTAGAACCGGGGAGCTGTTTTTT
TRBJ1-1 few TRBV6-6 TRBD1 CASSRAGQGGSTEAFF TGTGCCAGCAGTCGTGCGGGACAGGGCGGTTCCACTGAAGCTTTCTTT
TRBJ2-2 many TRBV11-2 . CASSLMAGTGELFF TGTGCCAGCAGCTTAATGGCGGGCACCGGGGAGCTGTTTTTT
TRBJ1-1 . TRBV7-2 . CASESSYTEAFF TGTGCCAGCGAGAGCAGCTACACTGAAGCTTTCTTT
TRBJ1-5 . TRBV18 . CASSPSTQDWQPQHF TGTGCCAGCTCACCTAGTACACAAGATTGGCAGCCCCAGCATTTT
TRBJ2-2 few TRBV19 . CASSITRSTGELFF TGTGCCAGTAGTATTACTAGATCCACCGGGGAGCTGTTTTTT
TRBJ1-6 many TRBV12-3/TRBV12-4 TRBD1 CASSGQGNHSPLHF TGTGCCAGCAGCGGACAGGGAAATCATTCACCCCTCCACTTT